This entry lists 12 T cell receptor beta chains sequenced from one sample in a study of early T cells in non-severe SARS-CoV-2 infection. TCRdb ran MiXCR on the 5' RACE reads and lists one entry per CDR3 protein. Of 79,000 or so distinct CDR3 sequences in the sample, roughly 12% were seen once. Sequencing used whole blood. The receptors were gathered from an adult who was a healthcare worker with PCR-confirmed SARS-CoV-2 infection or an uninfected control (not recorded which).

J is TRBJ2-1 and V is TRBV9; the match to TRBD2 covers 9 bases. The germline CDR1 and CDR2 sequences are SGDLS and YYNGEE. The V segment lost 4 bases and the J segment 8 bases; nucleotides outside the gene matches: 13. CDR3 length equals 16 residues. The CDR3 loop reads CASSSRGTSRSDEQFF. In DNA, the CDR3 is TGTGCCAGCAGCTCTAGGGGGACTAGCAGATCGGATGAGCAGTTCTTC.

This clonotype was counted only a few times. The chain combines TRBV27 with TRBJ1-6; the D is unclear. The CDR3 is 15 amino acids. With 4 bases removed from V and 4 bases from J, the gap between germline ends came to 11 bases. Germline CDR1 MNHEY, CDR2 SMNVEV (reference sequence). The CDR3 bases are TGTGCCAGCAGTTCCGTCGCTGATTATAATTCACCCCTCCACTTT. Its protein product is CASSSVADYNSPLHF.

The chain employs TRBV7-6 and TRBJ2-5; the D gene is possibly TRBD2 (5 bases). The CDR3 is made up of 14 amino acids. V shed 5 bases and J shed 5 bases, with 15 bases lying between them. CDR1 is SGHVS, CDR2 FNYEAQ, per germline. The CDR3 loop is CASSPRLAIETQYF. The DNA of the CDR3 is TGTGCCAGCAGCCCGAGGCTAGCTATCGAGACCCAGTACTTC.

This clonotype was detected ten times or more. J is TRBJ1-1 and V is TRBV20-1, with D maybe TRBD1 (5 bases). Trimming left V 5 bases short and J 1 base short, with 8 bases between. This CDR3 contains 12 residues. Germline V CDR1 and CDR2: DFQATT, SNEGSKA (reference sequence). CDR3 DNA: TGCAGTGCTGGGGCTCCGAACACTGAAGCTTTCTTT. Translated: CSAGAPNTEAFF.

This clonotype has a count of ten or more. The chain joins TRBV5-6 to TRBJ2-1, with D perhaps matching TRBD2 (6 bases). V was trimmed by 4 bases and J by 9 bases, leaving 11 bases between them. CDR1 and CDR2 (germline): SGHDT, YYEEEE. The CDR3 runs 12 residues. For the CDR3, the DNA is TGTGCCAGCAGCCCCGGGCGGGGTGAGCAGTTCTTC. This sequence encodes CASSPGRGEQFF.

This clonotype turned up a few times. This chain links TRBV18 with TRBJ1-3; D remains unclear. Trimming removed 5 bases at V and 0 bases at J, with 11 bases between. This CDR3 has 15 residues. Germline CDR1 is KGHSH and CDR2 is LQKENI. In DNA, the CDR3 is TGTGCCAGCTCAGAGTCGGGTATCTCTGGAAACACCATATATTTT. Translating gives CASSESGISGNTIYF.

This clonotype was seen repeatedly, ten times or more. V usage is TRBV6-5 and J usage is TRBJ1-1, with 8 bases that match TRBD1. Germline CDR1 is MNHEY and CDR2 is SVGAGI. The CDR3 is 14 residues long. V shed 5 bases and J 1 base; nucleotides not matched to a gene: 3. CDR3 nucleotide sequence: TGTGCCAGCAGTCCCGGGACAGGGAACACTGAAGCTTTCTTT. Its translation is CASSPGTGNTEAFF.

This clonotype was seen only a few times. The chain is built from TRBV12-3 or TRBV12-4 and TRBJ2-7; D gene ambiguous. Between the trimmed V and J ends, which lost 0 bases and 3 bases, there was a span of 3 bases. The CDR3 runs to 12 residues. CDR3: CASSLARYEQYF. The DNA for the CDR3 is TGTGCCAGCAGTTTAGCACGCTACGAGCAGTACTTC.

This clonotype has at least ten counts. This chain links TRBV7-8 with TRBJ1-2; D is undetermined. Per germline, CDR1 SGHVS and CDR2 FQNEAQ. V was cut by 7 bases and J by 0 bases, with 15 bases left in between. The CDR3 extends over 15 amino acids. CDR3 residues: CASTRGGPANYGYTF. The DNA for the CDR3 is TGTGCCAGCACCCGGGGAGGCCCTGCTAACTATGGCTACACCTTC.

This chain uses TRBV6-2 or TRBV6-3 with TRBJ2-1; 7 bases align to TRBD2. Germline lookup yields CDR1 MNHEY and CDR2 SVGEGT. The CDR3 totals 14 residues. Unmatched junction bases numbered 8, after V lost 4 bases and J lost 8 bases. The CDR3 protein is CASSSSGISDEQFF. CDR3 nucleotide sequence: TGTGCCAGCAGTTCAAGCGGGATCAGCGATGAGCAGTTCTTC.

This clonotype was found many times. The V and J genes are TRBV19 and TRBJ1-5; 9 bases line up with TRBD1. The CDR3 loop spans 15 amino acids. Germline V lookup: CDR1 LNHDA, CDR2 SQIVND (reference sequence). J lost 6 bases, V lost 6 bases, and 9 bases had no gene match. The CDR3 spells CASSPPGTGPQPQHF. The DNA of the CDR3 is TGTGCCAGTAGCCCCCCCGGGACAGGGCCTCAGCCCCAGCATTTT.

The chain is built from TRBV7-2 and TRBJ2-7; the D is unclear. The germline V and J ends were trimmed by 6 bases and 3 bases, with 18 bases remaining between them. Germline V lookup: CDR1 SGHTA, CDR2 FQGNSA. There are 15 residues in the CDR3. The CDR3 is CASSRLPSLDYEQYF. CDR3 bases: TGTGCCAGCAGTCGACTCCCGTCTCTTGACTACGAGCAGTACTTC. The whole variable domain, filled in from reference TRBV7-2 and TRBJ2-7, reads GAGVSQSPSNKVTEKGKDVELRCDPISGHTALYWYRQSLGQGLEFLIYFQGNSAPDKSGLPSDRFSAERTGGSVSTLTIQRTQQEDSAVYLCASSRLPSLDYEQYFGPGTRLTVT.